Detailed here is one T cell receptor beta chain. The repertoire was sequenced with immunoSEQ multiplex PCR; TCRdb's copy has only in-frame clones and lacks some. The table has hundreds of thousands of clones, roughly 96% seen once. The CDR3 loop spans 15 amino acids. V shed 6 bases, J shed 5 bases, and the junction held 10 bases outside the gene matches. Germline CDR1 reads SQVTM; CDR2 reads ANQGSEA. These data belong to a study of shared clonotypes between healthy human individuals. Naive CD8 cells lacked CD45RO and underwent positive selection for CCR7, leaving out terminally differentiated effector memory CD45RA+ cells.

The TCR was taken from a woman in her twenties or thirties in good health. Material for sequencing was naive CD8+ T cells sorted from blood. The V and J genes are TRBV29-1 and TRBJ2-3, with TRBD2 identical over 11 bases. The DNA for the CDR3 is TGCAGCGTAATAGCGGGAGGGCCGAGGGGAGATACGCAGTATTTT. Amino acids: CSVIAGGPRGDTQYF.